A single sample is the source of the 8 T cell receptor beta chains below, sequenced in a study of cytomegalovirus exposure and HLA in healthy donors (dated by TCRdb to 2016 to 2017). To prepare the library, the immunoSEQ multiplex PCR assay was applied. A mixture of 60 forward primers for TCR Vbeta segments and 13 reverse primers for TCR Jbeta segments was used in the multiplex PCR. As stored in TCRdb, this immuneACCESS dataset retains in-frame rearrangements with V and J assigned. A fraction of the clones does not appear; measured against another copy, unresolved V genes explain less than half of the discrepancy, and the remainder lacks a known reason. The table for this sample lists about 170,000 clones; roughly 67% of them were counted only once. About 5% of the sample rests with the top ten. The sample consisted of PBMCs. All receptors derive from a woman under 30 in good health and CMV-seropositive.

This clone was seen a handful of times. CDR3 nucleotide sequence: TGTGCCATCAGTGAGACGGACAGGGGCTACAATGAGCAGTTCTTC. It yields the protein CAISETDRGYNEQFF. The rearrangement links TRBV10-3 to TRBJ2-1; 9 nucleotides match TRBD1. CDR3 size: 15 residues. V dropped 2 bases and J dropped 3; count of bases not matched to a gene: 2. Per germline, CDR1 ENHRY and CDR2 SYGVKD.

This clone showed up just a few times. The CDR3 bases are TGTGCCATCAGTGAGTCGCGGAATAGATACGAGCAGTACTTC. This codes for CAISESRNRYEQYF. This sequence joins TRBV10-3 and TRBJ2-7, with no clear D. CDR1 ENHRY and CDR2 SYGVKD come from the germline V gene. The CDR3 has 14 residues. Trimming took 0 bases from V and 4 from J, leaving 10 bases between them.

This clone was seen once. The gene calls are TRBV9 and TRBJ2-3; possible D gene TRBD1, 6 bases. The V end lost 7 bases, the J end lost 1 base, and 7 bases lay between the germline ends. CDR3 length equals 12 residues. Per the germline V gene, CDR1 is SGDLS and CDR2 is YYNGEE. CDR3 sequence reads: CASGGGTDTQYF. CDR3 bases: TGTGCCAGCGGGGGCGGCACAGATACGCAGTATTTT.

On this clone: The sample holds other DNA sequences that translate to the same CDR3. The genes are TRBV5-1 and TRBJ2-1; D may be TRBD2 (5 bases). V lost 2 bases, J lost 9 bases, and 6 bases lay in between. Germline CDR1 is SGHRS and CDR2 is YFSETQ. The CDR3 is made up of 11 amino acids. The CDR3 DNA sequence: TGCGCCAGCAGCTTCCGGGGTGAGCAGTTCTTC. This codes for CASSFRGEQFF.

This clone has only one observation. The V and J genes are TRBV9 and TRBJ1-2; D gene unclear. CDR1 and CDR2 from the germline V gene are SGDLS and YYNGEE. This CDR3 is 12 amino acids long. Trimming shortened V by 2 bases and J by 3 bases, and 5 bases separated the two germline ends. The CDR3 DNA is TGTGCCAGCAGCGTTAATGACTATGGCTACACCTTC. It is translated as CASSVNDYGYTF.

This chain connects TRBV5-5 to TRBJ2-1; 9 bases are shared with TRBD1. Germline CDR1 reads SGHKS; CDR2 reads YYEKEE (reference sequence). The CDR3 has 18 residues. V dropped 0 bases and J dropped 1; count of bases not matched to a gene: 8. The CDR3 is CASSLEGQGQWSYNEQFF. For the CDR3, the DNA is TGTGCCAGCAGCTTGGAGGGACAGGGCCAATGGTCCTACAATGAGCAGTTCTTC. Supplemented by reference TRBV5-5 and TRBJ2-1, the full variable domain reads DAGVTQSPTHLIKTRGQQVTLRCSPISGHKSVSWYQQVLGQGPQFIFQYYEKEERGRGNFPDRFSARQFPNYSSELNVNALLLGDSALYLCASSLEGQGQWSYNEQFFGPGTRLTVL.

This clone was counted only a few times. The CDR3, as DNA: TGTGCCAGCAGCTTGCCCCAGCAGGGGGACGACGAGCAGTACTTC. This codes for CASSLPQQGDDEQYF. The V gene is TRBV5-4, the J gene TRBJ2-7; 7 bases are shared with TRBD1. Germline CDR1 is SGHNT and CDR2 is YYREEE (reference sequence). This CDR3 is built from 15 residues. With 1 base clipped from V and 5 bases from J, the junction kept 9 bases outside the gene matches.

This chain joins TRBV19 and TRBJ2-7; TRBD1 matches at 11 bases. J gave up 6 bases and V 7 bases, and 8 bases lay outside the gene matches. Germline V lookup: CDR1 LNHDA, CDR2 SQIVND (reference sequence). The CDR3 length is 14 residues. The chain's CDR3 is CASNFGQGAGEQYF. The CDR3 nucleotides are TGTGCCAGTAACTTCGGACAGGGGGCCGGCGAGCAGTACTTC.